This is a list of T cell receptor beta chains from one sample in a study of chemoradiotherapy in HPV16-positive cancers. Method: immunoSEQ multiplex PCR; TCRdb's copy keeps in-frame clones and lacks some. The data show more than 20,000 clones, with 70% to 90% seen just once and roughly 4.4% held by the top ten. Sequences were derived from blood, sampled from a patient who underwent chemoradiotherapy. These TCRs come from a human donor with HPV-associated anogenital cancer. Both conserved end residues are part of each CDR3. The D gene is left open where the match is weak. For some rows the clone size is stated as once, few or many, or as a class when expanded; others skip it.

TRBV29-1,TRBD1,-,TRBJ1-1,TGCAGCGTTGGACAGGGAAACACTGAAGCTTTCTTT,CSVGQGNTEAFF
TRBV9,-,few,TRBJ2-3,TGTGCCAGCAGCGTAGGCGGACGAGTCACAGATACGCAGTATTTT,CASSVGGRVTDTQYF
TRBV10-3,TRBD1,few,TRBJ1-2,TGTGCCATCAGTGATGGGACAGTCTATGGCTACACCTTC,CAISDGTVYGYTF
TRBV5-4,-,-,TRBJ2-7,TGTGCCAGCAGCTTGGCCTCCGGGACCCTCTCCTACGAGCAGTACTTC,CASSLASGTLSYEQYF
TRBV18,-,-,TRBJ2-7,TGTGCCAGCTCACCACGGGCGGGCAGGGCCTACTCCTACGAGCAGTACTTC,CASSPRAGRAYSYEQYF
TRBV6-4,TRBD1,few,TRBJ2-1,TGTGCCAGCAGTGACTCCCGGACAGGGGTGGCCTACAATGAGCAGTTCTTC,CASSDSRTGVAYNEQFF
TRBV27,-,-,TRBJ1-5,TGTGCCAGCAGTTTAGATCGGTCGATGAGGCCCCAGCATTTT,CASSLDRSMRPQHF
TRBV5-6,TRBD1,-,TRBJ2-2,TGTGCCAGCAGCTCCCGGGACAGCACCGGGGAGCTGTTTTTT,CASSSRDSTGELFF
TRBV7-2,-,-,TRBJ1-6,TGTGCCAGCAGCTTAGGCAAGACAAGGGACTATAATTCACCCCTCCACTTT,CASSLGKTRDYNSPLHF
TRBV18,-,-,TRBJ1-2,TGTGCCAGCTCACCTTCCGGGACGGTCAACTATGGCTACACCTTC,CASSPSGTVNYGYTF
TRBV5-1,TRBD1,-,TRBJ2-7,TGCGCCAGCAGCTTGAATTTGGGACAGGGGGCAGGTGAGCAGTACTTC,CASSLNLGQGAGEQYF
TRBV6-1,TRBD2,-,TRBJ2-3,TGTGCCAGCAGTGAAGGTATAGCGGGGGGAATGTATACGCAGTATTTT,CASSEGIAGGMYTQYF
TRBV28,-,-,TRBJ2-1,TGTGCCAGCAGTTTCCCTCGGCGGCAACCGGGGTACAATGAGCAGTTCTTC,CASSFPRRQPGYNEQFF
TRBV5-8,TRBD1,-,TRBJ1-1,TGTGCCAGCAGCACACGAGGGACAGGGATGACTGAAGCTTTCTTT,CASSTRGTGMTEAFF
TRBV27,TRBD2,-,TRBJ2-7,TGTGCCAGCAGTTTATCAGGGACTAGCGGGGGGGCTCGAGCCTACGAGCAGTACTTC,CASSLSGTSGGARAYEQYF
TRBV6-1,TRBD1,-,TRBJ2-2,TGTGCCAGCACCGAGACAGGGACCGGGGAGCTGTTTTTT,CASTETGTGELFF
TRBV4-2,-,few,TRBJ2-7,TGTGCCAGCAGCCCTGTGACAGTTGATAACTCCTACGAGCAGTACTTC,CASSPVTVDNSYEQYF
TRBV6-5,-,-,TRBJ2-7,TGTGCCAGCAGTTACTCGTGGGGGGTCTCCTACGAGCAGTACTTC,CASSYSWGVSYEQYF